The sequence of this T cell receptor (beta chain) was determined in a study of T cells after yellow fever vaccination (dated by TCRdb to about 2019). Notes on the research overall: The SMART-Seq v4 Ultra Low Input RNA kit was used to prepare libraries from fractions with low cell numbers. Blood was collected at multiple timepoints before and after primary and secondary immunization, and bulk PBMC replicates and cell subsets were isolated. Two healthy male donors made up the cohort, one aged 18 to 29 years and the other aged 30 to 40 years. Bulk TCR alpha and beta repertoires were sequenced longitudinally to track T-cell clones before and after primary and booster YFV17D yellow fever vaccination.

This specimen's treatment or condition label, interpreted: live attenuated yellow fever vaccine strain. A standard Ficoll-Paque protocol was used to isolate PBMCs from peripheral blood. Dynabeads CD4 and CD8 positive selection kits were used to isolate the CD4 and CD8 T-cell fractions. RNA was extracted with TriZol from bulk PBMCs, CD4 and CD8 fractions, and dextramer-positive and dextramer-negative fractions. The full study reports these points: Because only a couple of donors were included in the study, the extent to which the findings can be generalized is limited. Computational filtering was required because FACS-sorted repertoires could contain abundant contaminating clonotypes from the bulk population. Most clones expanded after primary vaccination were re-detected after the booster (about 95% of CD4 and around 86% of CD8), suggesting broad memory maintenance. Compared with the primary T-cell response, the secondary T-cell response was weaker but faster, peaking on day 5 rather than day 15. A small share of clonotypes was detected in both CD4 and CD8 compartments, with the overlap likely arising from convergent recombination.

This clonotype was counted between two and nine times. Its cognate antigen has yet to be identified. No much larger clone is present one base from it, and per-base qualities are unavailable. The germline ends are 4 bases apart after V is trimmed by 1 base and J by 3 bases. CDR1 SEHNR and CDR2 FQNEAQ are derived from the germline V gene (reference sequence). From the cysteine through the phenylalanine, the CDR3 covers 13 amino acids. The CDR3 DNA has 39 bases and is translated from base 1. TCR cDNA was made using 5'RACE template switching, a step that added a universal primer site and unique molecular identifiers. Priming of cDNA synthesis was performed from both the TCR alpha and TCR beta constant segments. Library amplification used two PCR steps, and the second PCR step added sample barcodes and sequencing adapters. Sequencing of libraries was done on Illumina HiSeq 2500 (2x100 bp) or NovaSeq (2x150 bp). On the study's bioinformatics: MIGEC was used to demultiplex reads and collapse the reads into UMI consensus sequences, and MiXCR was used for V(D)J alignment. Using edgeR on replicate PBMC samples, clonotypes were called vaccine-responding if FDR was below 0.01 and the log2 fold change was above 5 up to day 15. CD4 or CD8 identity was assigned to each bulk clonotype according to whether the clonotype was present at higher abundance in the sequenced CD4 repertoire or the sequenced CD8 repertoire. TCRdb itself trimmed the public reads at Q25 with fastp, ran MiXCR and retained productive beta chains. Entries that share a CDR3 protein sequence are merged under the most common genes and DNA. What appears here as the V and J calls and clone size reflects TCRdb's work, not the paper's. This sample gives 160,000 or so distinct CDR3 sequences in total; around 7% of them show up just once. Of the sample, approximately 2.5% falls within the top ten clones.

This sequence originates from a man younger than 30 who received the YFV17D yellow fever vaccine. The V gene is TRBV7-9 and the J gene is TRBJ1-3, with an unclear D gene assignment. Specimen: CD4+ T cells sorted from PBMCs, collected about 5 days after the first yellow fever vaccination. The DNA is as follows: TGTGCCAGCAGCTTAGGGGTTGGAAACACCATATATTTT. This sequence encodes CASSLGVGNTIYF. Reference TRBV7-9 and TRBJ1-3 proteins supply the regions before and after the CDR3; the full variable domain is: DTGVSQNPRHKITKRGQNVTFRCDPISEHNRLYWYRQTLGQGPEFLTYFQNEAQLEKSRLLSDRFSAERPKGSFSTLEIQRTEQGDSAMYLCASSLGVGNTIYFGEGSWLTVV.